This TCR beta chain was retrieved from a study of cytomegalovirus exposure and HLA in healthy donors. Looking at the study overall: The Caucasian-associated ancestry cluster contained 81% of the 398 genotyped donors. General observations from the study: Later, an analysis showed that TCR beta chains associated with HLA were more clonally expanded than others that were equally common.

The CDR3 runs 14 residues. V was pared by 2 bases and J by 8 bases, with 7 bases of the junction left unmatched. Germline V lookup: CDR1 SGHDT, CDR2 YYEEEE. Remarks on this clone: Its antigen is as yet unknown.

PCR used 60 Vbeta primers and 13 Jbeta primers. Profiled with immunoSEQ multiplex PCR; TCRdb holds only in-frame clones, not every one. The sample carries around 130,000 clones, about 80% recorded once. This sequence joins TRBV5-6 and TRBJ2-7; 10 nucleotides match TRBD1. Sequencing input: PBMCs. The origin of this receptor is a woman between 40 and 50 years old in good health and CMV-seronegative. CDR3 sequence (DNA): TGTGCCAGCAGCTTACCGGACAGGGGGGGAAAGCAGTACTTC. It codes for CASSLPDRGGKQYF. Combining the CDR3 with reference TRBV5-6 and TRBJ2-7 gives the whole variable domain DAGVTQSPTHLIKTRGQQVTLRCSPKSGHDTVSWYQQALGQGPQFIFQYYEEEERQRGNFPDRFSGHQFPNYSSELNVNALLLGDSALYLCASSLPDRGGKQYFGPGTRLTVT.